These T cell receptor beta chains were read from a single sample in a study of CD8 T cells in Susac syndrome. TCRdb re-analysed the immunoSEQ multiplex PCR reads in MiXCR, keeping a single row per CDR3 protein. The table lists 100,000 to 150,000 distinct CDR3 sequences, roughly 94% of them singletons. Sequencing input: CD4+ T cells from PBMCs. The receptors come from a human donor with multiple sclerosis. CDR3s include the opening cysteine and the closing phenylalanine or tryptophan. Each record gives: J gene, V gene, clone size, D gene, CDR3 DNA, CDR3 protein. The D gene is left open where the match is weak. Clone size is not always given. Where it is, it says once, few, many or a class for expanded clones.

j_gene: TRBJ2-7; v_gene: TRBV2; abundance: -; d_gene: -; CDR3nt: TGTGCCAGCAGTGCCCAGGGATCACCCTACGAGCAGTACTTC; CDR3aa: CASSAQGSPYEQYF
j_gene: TRBJ1-2; v_gene: TRBV18; abundance: -; d_gene: -; CDR3nt: TGTGCCAGCTCACCAAGACTCCTCCCTAACTATGGCTACACCTTC; CDR3aa: CASSPRLLPNYGYTF
j_gene: TRBJ1-2; v_gene: TRBV7-2; abundance: -; d_gene: TRBD1; CDR3nt: TGTGCCAGCAGCCGCGGACAGGGGATTGAGAACTATGGCTACACCTTC; CDR3aa: CASSRGQGIENYGYTF
j_gene: TRBJ2-3; v_gene: TRBV6-5; abundance: -; d_gene: TRBD1; CDR3nt: TGTGCCAGCAGCCGGACAGGGGTTCGTGCAGATACGCAGTATTTT; CDR3aa: CASSRTGVRADTQYF
j_gene: TRBJ1-2; v_gene: TRBV19; abundance: -; d_gene: -; CDR3nt: TGTGCCAGTAGTCCCCATACAGGGCCCTATGGCTACACCTTC; CDR3aa: CASSPHTGPYGYTF
j_gene: TRBJ1-2; v_gene: TRBV12-3/TRBV12-4; abundance: -; d_gene: -; CDR3nt: TGTGCCAGCAGTTTCTCCCAGGCTGGCTACACCTTC; CDR3aa: CASSFSQAGYTF
j_gene: TRBJ1-1; v_gene: TRBV6-6; abundance: -; d_gene: TRBD1; CDR3nt: TGTGCCAGCGGGGACAGGGGTGCGAACACTGAAGCTTTCTTT; CDR3aa: CASGDRGANTEAFF
j_gene: TRBJ2-6; v_gene: TRBV10-3; abundance: -; d_gene: TRBD1; CDR3nt: TGTGCCACGACAGGGACTGGGGCCAACGTCCTGACTTTC; CDR3aa: CATTGTGANVLTF
j_gene: TRBJ1-1; v_gene: TRBV10-3; abundance: -; d_gene: -; CDR3nt: TGTGCCATCAGTGTGGGGGTGAACACTGAAGCTTTCTTT; CDR3aa: CAISVGVNTEAFF
j_gene: TRBJ2-5; v_gene: TRBV19; abundance: few; d_gene: -; CDR3nt: TGTGCCAGTAGTAGCTCAGGGAGGGAGACCCAGTACTTC; CDR3aa: CASSSSGRETQYF
j_gene: TRBJ2-2; v_gene: TRBV30; abundance: -; d_gene: TRBD2; CDR3nt: TGTGCCTGGAGTGTACTACTAGCGGGAACCGGGGAGCTGTTTTTT; CDR3aa: CAWSVLLAGTGELFF
j_gene: TRBJ2-1; v_gene: TRBV11-3; abundance: -; d_gene: -; CDR3nt: TGTGCCAGCAGCTCCAACCGGGATGAGCAGTTCTTC; CDR3aa: CASSSNRDEQFF
j_gene: TRBJ2-3; v_gene: TRBV28; abundance: -; d_gene: -; CDR3nt: TGTGCCGTCTCAACCCCAGGGTTGGATACGCAGTATTTT; CDR3aa: CAVSTPGLDTQYF
j_gene: TRBJ1-6; v_gene: TRBV13; abundance: once; d_gene: -; CDR3nt: TGTGCCAGCAGCTTATCCCAGGGGTCCTATAATTCACCCCTCCACTTT; CDR3aa: CASSLSQGSYNSPLHF
j_gene: TRBJ2-7; v_gene: TRBV29-1; abundance: -; d_gene: -; CDR3nt: TGCAGCCTTAGGGGGGCCTACGAGCAGTACTTC; CDR3aa: CSLRGAYEQYF
j_gene: TRBJ1-2; v_gene: TRBV12-3/TRBV12-4; abundance: -; d_gene: -; CDR3nt: TGTGCCACCGATAACTATGGCTACACCTTC; CDR3aa: CATDNYGYTF
j_gene: TRBJ1-1; v_gene: TRBV6-6; abundance: -; d_gene: -; CDR3nt: TGTGCCAGCAGTTACGGCACGGACACTGAAGCTTTCTTT; CDR3aa: CASSYGTDTEAFF
j_gene: TRBJ1-3; v_gene: TRBV5-1; abundance: -; d_gene: -; CDR3nt: TGCGCCAGCAGTAAAGGGGTAAATGCCAACACCATATATTTT; CDR3aa: CASSKGVNANTIYF
j_gene: TRBJ2-3; v_gene: TRBV5-1; abundance: -; d_gene: TRBD2; CDR3nt: TGCGCCAGCAGCTCGAGTCTAGCGGGGGCCCAAGATACGCAGTATTTT; CDR3aa: CASSSSLAGAQDTQYF
j_gene: TRBJ2-7; v_gene: TRBV29-1; abundance: -; d_gene: TRBD1; CDR3nt: TGCAGCGTGACCCGGGACAGCGGCTACGAGCAGTACTTC; CDR3aa: CSVTRDSGYEQYF
j_gene: TRBJ2-3; v_gene: TRBV20-1; abundance: -; d_gene: TRBD2; CDR3nt: TGCAGTGCTTTTGGGACTAGAGCAGATACGCAGTATTTT; CDR3aa: CSAFGTRADTQYF
j_gene: TRBJ2-3; v_gene: TRBV20-1; abundance: -; d_gene: -; CDR3nt: TGCAGTGCCCAAGTGCCCACAGATACGCAGTATTTT; CDR3aa: CSAQVPTDTQYF
j_gene: TRBJ2-7; v_gene: TRBV4-2; abundance: -; d_gene: TRBD1; CDR3nt: TGTGCCAGCAGCCACCTGTCGGGACAGGCGTCCTACGAGCAGTACTTC; CDR3aa: CASSHLSGQASYEQYF
j_gene: TRBJ2-1; v_gene: TRBV2; abundance: -; d_gene: -; CDR3nt: TGTGCCAGCAACCCGAAGGGTTACAATGAGCAGTTCTTC; CDR3aa: CASNPKGYNEQFF
j_gene: TRBJ2-1; v_gene: TRBV20-1; abundance: -; d_gene: -; CDR3nt: TGCAGTGCGGCCCCAAGCTCCTACAATGAGCAGTTCTTC; CDR3aa: CSAAPSSYNEQFF
j_gene: TRBJ2-5; v_gene: TRBV3-1; abundance: once; d_gene: -; CDR3nt: TGTGCCAGCAGTGTTCCGGGCAGCGAAGAGACCCAGTACTTC; CDR3aa: CASSVPGSEETQYF
j_gene: TRBJ2-1; v_gene: TRBV11-2; abundance: -; d_gene: -; CDR3nt: TGTGCCAGCAGCTCGGGACGGGACAATGAGCAGTTCTTC; CDR3aa: CASSSGRDNEQFF
j_gene: TRBJ2-6; v_gene: TRBV4-3; abundance: -; d_gene: -; CDR3nt: TGCGCCAGCAGCCGGATCTCTGGGGCCAACGTCCTGACTTTC; CDR3aa: CASSRISGANVLTF
j_gene: TRBJ2-1; v_gene: TRBV6-5; abundance: -; d_gene: -; CDR3nt: TGTGCCAGCAGTTACTCAGGTGGCGCGTACAACAATGAGCAGTTCTTC; CDR3aa: CASSYSGGAYNNEQFF
j_gene: TRBJ1-3; v_gene: TRBV30; abundance: -; d_gene: -; CDR3nt: TGTGCCTGGGATCGGACTAAAGGAAACACCATATATTTT; CDR3aa: CAWDRTKGNTIYF
j_gene: TRBJ1-1; v_gene: TRBV12-3/TRBV12-4; abundance: -; d_gene: -; CDR3nt: TGTGCCAGCAGTAGCCGGACTTACCCTAGAAACACTGAAGCTTTCTTT; CDR3aa: CASSSRTYPRNTEAFF
j_gene: TRBJ2-5; v_gene: TRBV5-1; abundance: -; d_gene: -; CDR3nt: TGCGCCAGCAGCTTGTTAGGTGGGACGCCCCAAGAGACCCAGTACTTC; CDR3aa: CASSLLGGTPQETQYF